What follows describes a single TCR beta chain. Its antigen is as yet unknown. V was shortened by 11 bases and J by 0 bases, with 10 bases between the two germline ends. The length of the CDR3 is 12 residues. Germline loops: CDR1 LNHDA, CDR2 SQIVND (reference sequence). Method: immunoSEQ multiplex PCR; TCRdb's copy keeps in-frame clones and lacks some. The table lists more than 20,000 clones, about 76% of them singletons. In the ViraFEST assay, antigen-specific CD4+ clonotypes were identified by expansion after peptide-pool stimulation. After roughly 10 days in culture, the CD4+ T cells were isolated. The individual was infected with SARS-CoV-2 between March and December 2020, as confirmed by PCR. Culturing of some 2 million PBMC per well took place with about 10 IU/ml IL-2 and about 10 ug/ml peptides. The sample belongs to a study of vaccination effects on CD4 cells after COVID-19. For the study at large: Vaccination followed sampling of two convalescent patients by 16 days and one week respectively.

General study results and limits: Clones of infection and vaccine origin contracted markedly late after vaccination.

This sequence originates from a human donor who had a prior SARS-CoV-2 infection. This material consisted of CD4+ T cells from PBMCs cultured with HCoV-NL63 spike peptides, taken before COVID-19 vaccination. V usage is TRBV19 and J usage is TRBJ1-1, with D uncertain. The CDR3 loop is CARPLLNTEAFF. CDR3 nucleotide sequence: TGTGCCCGGCCTCTCTTGAACACTGAAGCTTTCTTT.